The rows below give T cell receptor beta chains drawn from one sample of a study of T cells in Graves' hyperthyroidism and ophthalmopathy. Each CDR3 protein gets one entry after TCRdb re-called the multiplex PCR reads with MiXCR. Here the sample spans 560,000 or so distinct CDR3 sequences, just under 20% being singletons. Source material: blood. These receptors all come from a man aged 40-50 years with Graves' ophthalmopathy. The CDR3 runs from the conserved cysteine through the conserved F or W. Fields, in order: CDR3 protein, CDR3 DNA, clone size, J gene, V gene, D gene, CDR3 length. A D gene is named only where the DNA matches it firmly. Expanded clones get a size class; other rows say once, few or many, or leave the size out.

CASSLVRAGPETQYF	TGTGCCAGCAGCTTAGTTAGGGCAGGTCCAGAGACCCAGTACTTC	many	TRBJ2-5	TRBV7-2	-	15
CASSPGTSEFSIQYF	TGTGCCAGCAGTCCCGGGACTAGCGAATTCAGCATTCAGTACTTC	many	TRBJ2-4	TRBV28	TRBD2	15
CASSQVGGWNTEAFF	TGTGCCAGCAGCCAAGTTGGGGGTTGGAACACTGAAGCTTTCTTT	many	TRBJ1-1	TRBV3-1	-	15
CASSRPGQGEKLFF	TGTGCCAGCAGTCGCCCCGGACAGGGGGAAAAACTGTTTTTT	-	TRBJ1-4	TRBV28	TRBD1	14
CASSRGTGREQYF	TGTGCCAGCAGCCGTGGGACAGGGAGGGAGCAGTACTTC	-	TRBJ2-7	TRBV7-3	TRBD1	13
CASSGTGLGELFF	TGTGCCAGCAGCGGGACAGGTCTGGGGGAGCTGTTTTTT	few	TRBJ2-2	TRBV5-6	TRBD1	13
CASSLDKGLSSQHF	TGTGCCAGCAGCTTAGATAAAGGACTCTCATCCCAGCATTTT	many	TRBJ1-5	TRBV11-2	-	14
CSATDERGAYGYTF	TGCAGTGCTACCGATGAGAGGGGTGCCTATGGCTACACCTTC	-	TRBJ1-2	TRBV20-1	-	14
CASSVGGTEAFF	TGTGCCAGCAGCGTAGGGGGGACTGAAGCTTTCTTT	many	TRBJ1-1	TRBV9	-	12
CASSREGVTSSYNEQFF	TGTGCCAGCAGTCGTGAGGGGGTCACTAGCTCCTACAATGAGCAGTTCTTC	many	TRBJ2-1	TRBV28	-	17
CASSARSSGANVLTF	TGTGCCAGCAGCGCCAGGAGCTCTGGGGCCAACGTCCTGACTTTC	-	TRBJ2-6	TRBV7-9	-	15
CAWKGASGITDTQYF	TGTGCCTGGAAAGGAGCTAGCGGAATCACAGATACGCAGTATTTT	many	TRBJ2-3	TRBV30	TRBD2	15
CASRPPGGKGHEQYF	TGTGCCAGCAGACCTCCAGGGGGCAAGGGGCACGAGCAGTACTTC	few	TRBJ2-7	TRBV6-1	TRBD1	15
CASSLDGGPGTEAFF	TGTGCCAGCAGCTTAGATGGGGGGCCAGGCACTGAAGCTTTCTTT	few	TRBJ1-1	TRBV7-8	-	15
CASSPHIQNTEAFF	TGCGCCAGCAGCCCCCATATTCAGAACACTGAAGCTTTCTTT	-	TRBJ1-1	TRBV4-3	-	14
CASSYARGANEKLFF	TGTGCCAGCAGTTACGCGAGGGGGGCTAATGAAAAACTGTTTTTT	few	TRBJ1-4	TRBV6-6	-	15
CSARDLGLAGKGPYEQYF	TGCAGTGCTAGAGATCTCGGACTAGCGGGGAAGGGCCCCTACGAGCAGTACTTC	once	TRBJ2-7	TRBV20-1	TRBD2	18
CASSFGQGRETQYF	TGTGCCAGCAGTTTTGGGCAGGGAAGAGAGACCCAGTACTTC	many	TRBJ2-5	TRBV5-1	-	14
CSARISPGTVGLRQYF	TGCAGTGCTAGAATATCTCCCGGGACAGTTGGACTACGGCAGTACTTC	-	TRBJ2-7	TRBV20-1	-	16
CASSFIRQPGQGASGYTF	TGTGCCAGCAGTTTCATCCGCCAACCGGGACAGGGGGCGAGTGGCTACACCTTC	-	TRBJ1-2	TRBV27	TRBD1	18
CASSLQSGGGNTGELFF	TGCGCCAGCAGCCTCCAAAGTGGGGGAGGCAACACCGGGGAGCTGTTTTTT	-	TRBJ2-2	TRBV5-1	-	17
CATQGTVSYEQYF	TGTGCCACCCAAGGAACGGTCTCCTACGAGCAGTACTTC	few	TRBJ2-7	TRBV6-1	-	13
CASSLESSGLDTQYF	TGTGCCAGCAGCTTAGAAAGTAGCGGGTTGGATACGCAGTATTTT	many	TRBJ2-3	TRBV13	TRBD2	15
CASRRPGTSGSNEQFF	TGTGCCAGCAGGCGACCCGGGACTAGCGGGAGCAATGAGCAGTTCTTC	-	TRBJ2-1	TRBV6-1	TRBD2	16
CSATDKDRLLWNTEAFF	TGCAGTGCTACAGACAAAGACAGGTTACTATGGAACACTGAAGCTTTCTTT	few	TRBJ1-1	TRBV20-1	-	17
CASSNSDRVSYEQYF	TGTGCCAGCAGTAACTCGGACAGGGTTTCCTACGAGCAGTACTTC	few	TRBJ2-7	TRBV7-9	TRBD1	15
CASREEPGANVLTF	TGTGCCAGCAGGGAAGAACCTGGGGCCAACGTCCTGACTTTC	-	TRBJ2-6	TRBV13	-	14
CASRRTGANTEAFF	TGTGCCAGTAGAAGGACAGGGGCGAACACTGAAGCTTTCTTT	-	TRBJ1-1	TRBV19	TRBD1	14
CASSQLQGATEAFF	TGTGCCAGCAGCCAACTACAGGGGGCAACTGAAGCTTTCTTT	-	TRBJ1-1	TRBV3-1	TRBD1	14
CASSSSGPPGYGYTF	TGTGCCAGCAGCTCCTCCGGGCCCCCTGGGTATGGCTACACCTTC	many	TRBJ1-2	TRBV7-2	-	15
CASRGAGANEQFF	TGCGCCAGCAGGGGGGCGGGAGCGAATGAGCAGTTCTTC	few	TRBJ2-1	TRBV5-1	-	13
CSVEEGTPNEQFF	TGCAGCGTTGAAGAAGGGACACCCAATGAGCAGTTCTTC	few	TRBJ2-1	TRBV29-1	-	13
CASSQVRGEKLFF	TGCGCCAGCAGCCAAGTTCGGGGGGAAAAACTGTTTTTT	-	TRBJ1-4	TRBV4-1	-	13
CASSLRTGGNSPLHF	TGTGCCAGCAGCCTACGGACAGGCGGGAATTCACCCCTCCACTTT	many	TRBJ1-6	TRBV28	TRBD1	15
CASSRALSYNEQFF	TGTGCCAGCAGCCGGGCCCTATCCTACAATGAGCAGTTCTTC	once	TRBJ2-1	TRBV7-6	-	14
CASSTAGGETQYF	TGTGCCAGCAGTACGGCGGGGGGGGAGACCCAGTACTTC	many	TRBJ2-5	TRBV28	TRBD2	13
CASSLGAGAGIEQFF	TGTGCCAGCAGCTTAGGAGCGGGAGCTGGCATTGAGCAGTTCTTC	-	TRBJ2-1	TRBV7-9	TRBD2	15
CASSQEVRVNEQFF	TGTGCCAGCAGCCAAGAGGTCCGGGTCAATGAGCAGTTCTTC	many	TRBJ2-1	TRBV3-1	-	14